These 15 T cell receptor beta chains originate from one sample sequenced in a study of blood T cell repertoires in COVID-19 (dated by TCRdb to 2020 to 2022). Library creation used the immunoSEQ multiplex PCR assay. In TCRdb, the immuneACCESS table is reduced to in-frame sequences with V and J assigned. These tables do not hold every clone; where another copy was compared, an unresolved V gene accounts for under half, and the others remain unexplained. Counted in this sample were 88,000 or so clones; roughly 87% of them appeared once. Under 4.5% of the sample is held by the ten biggest clonotypes. What was sequenced was peripheral blood. The receptor set was obtained from a man aged 60 to 69 with acute or convalescent COVID-19.

This clone was seen once. The V gene is TRBV6-1, the J gene TRBJ2-4; D perhaps matches TRBD2 (7 bases). With 2 bases removed from V and 2 bases from J, the gap between germline ends came to 16 bases. This CDR3 has 17 amino acids. Germline CDR1 reads MNHNS; CDR2 reads SASEGT. CDR3 coding DNA: TGTGCCAGCAGTGAATTCAGGGGAGGGTTAACCAAAAACATTCAGTACTTC. Translated, it gives CASSEFRGGLTKNIQYF.

The V and J genes are TRBV20-1 and TRBJ1-5, with TRBD1 matching 8 bases. V was clipped by 3 bases and J by 9 bases; unmatched bases: 7. This CDR3 region has 13 residues. Per germline, CDR1 DFQATT and CDR2 SNEGSKA (reference sequence). CDR3 region: CSASGQGEGPQHF. The CDR3 DNA is TGCAGTGCTAGTGGACAGGGCGAGGGGCCCCAGCATTTT.

The rearrangement links TRBV11-3 to TRBJ2-1; 9 nucleotides agree with TRBD2. V lost 1 base to trimming and J lost 1 base; unmatched junction nucleotides: 11. This CDR3 has 19 residues. Germline-derived CDR1 and CDR2 are SGHNT and YENEEA. This chain's CDR3 is CASSLGIGREGQSYNEQFF. CDR3 bases: TGTGCCAGCAGCTTAGGGATCGGGCGGGAGGGCCAATCCTACAATGAGCAGTTCTTC.

The chain has TRBV30 and TRBJ1-5, with D maybe TRBD1 (6 bases). Between the trimmed V and J ends, which lost 0 bases and 7 bases, there was a span of 16 bases. CDR3 length: 15 amino acids. The germline V gene has CDR1 GTSNPN and CDR2 SVGIG (reference sequence). Here the CDR3 DNA reads TGTGCCTGGAGTGTCACGACAGGAATAACCCAGCCCCAGCATTTT. Its protein is CAWSVTTGITQPQHF. Together with reference TRBV30 and TRBJ1-5, the CDR3 gives the full variable domain: SQTIHQWPATLVQPVGSPLSLECTVEGTSNPNLYWYRQAAGRGLQLLFYSVGIGQISSEVPQNLSASRPQDRQFILSSKKLLLSDSGFYLCAWSVTTGITQPQHFGDGTRLSIL.

This clone was seen a handful of times. The rearrangement joins TRBV2 to TRBJ1-6; maybe TRBD1 (6 bases). The CDR3 sequence is 15 residues long. Deletions cut 4 bases from V and 6 bases from J, with 13 bases between. Germline CDR1 reads SNHLY; CDR2 reads FYNNEI. This CDR3 is CASSGQTGSNSPLHF. CDR3 DNA: TGTGCCAGCAGTGGCCAGACAGGCTCTAATTCACCCCTCCACTTT.

The chain couples TRBV5-4 to TRBJ2-7, with 10 bases identical to TRBD1. The CDR3 loop spans 15 amino acids. The ends lost 1 base at V and 2 bases at J; junction bases unmatched: 3. The germline CDR1 and CDR2 sequences are SGHNT and YYREEE (reference sequence). In nucleotides, the CDR3 is TGTGCCAGCAGCTTGCGGACAGGGGGGACCTACGAGCAGTACTTC. This codes for CASSLRTGGTYEQYF.

V and J are TRBV4-2 and TRBJ1-5; TRBD1 is a possible D gene (5 bases). The CDR3 runs to 13 residues. From germline, CDR1 is LGHNA and CDR2 YNFKEQ. Trimming cost V 4 bases and J 3 bases, with 7 bases left between them. The CDR3 spells CASSLGHNQPQHF. The CDR3 DNA is TGTGCCAGCAGCCTTGGACACAATCAGCCCCAGCATTTT.

The chain carries TRBV30 and TRBJ2-7, with 12 bases that match TRBD2. CDR3 length: 14 residues. The germline gives CDR1 GTSNPN, CDR2 SVGIG (reference sequence). Trimming took 7 bases from V and 6 from J; bases not matched to a gene: 10. CDR3 region: CAYRTSGTIGEQYF. CDR3 DNA sequence: TGTGCCTACCGGACTAGCGGGACAATAGGCGAGCAGTACTTC.

This chain uses TRBV6-2 or TRBV6-3 with TRBJ2-3, with D possibly matching TRBD1 (6 bases). The germline V and J ends were trimmed by 2 bases and 5 bases, with 11 bases remaining between them. The CDR3 is 14 residues long. Germline CDR1 is MNHEY and CDR2 is SVGEGT. CDR3 sequence reads: CASSYPPRGDTQYF. In nucleotides, the CDR3 is TGTGCCAGCAGTTACCCCCCCAGGGGAGATACGCAGTATTTT.

This clone was counted a few times. V gene TRBV7-2 combines with J gene TRBJ1-5, with TRBD1 matching 9 bases. Germline CDR1 SGHTA, CDR2 FQGNSA. The CDR3 runs 14 residues. V lost 5 bases to trimming and J lost 5 bases; unmatched junction nucleotides: 4. The CDR3 nucleotides read TGTGCCAGCAGCCGTCGGACAGGGGATCAGCCCCAGCATTTT. Amino acid sequence: CASSRRTGDQPQHF.

This chain uses TRBV4-1 with TRBJ1-3; D not resolved. Trimming pared 0 bases from V and 4 bases from J, leaving 7 bases between. Germline V gives CDR1 MGHRA, CDR2 YSYEKL. The CDR3 is made up of 14 amino acids. The CDR3 DNA follows: TGCGCCAGCAGCCAAGAGAGGCGGGGAAACACCATATATTTT. It translates to CASSQERRGNTIYF.

The chain has TRBV19 and TRBJ1-4; D ambiguous. V was trimmed by 5 bases and J by 7 bases, leaving 14 bases between them. Germline V gene sequence: CDR1 LNHDA, CDR2 SQIVND (reference sequence). The CDR3 length is 14 residues. CDR3 nucleotide sequence: TGTGCCAGTAGTGGCAACGTGGGCGTTGAAAAACTGTTTTTT. It encodes CASSGNVGVEKLFF.

This rearrangement joins TRBV5-1 to TRBJ2-1; 9 bases are a match to TRBD2. Germline lookup yields CDR1 SGHRS and CDR2 YFSETQ. CDR3 size: 14 residues. Unmatched junction bases numbered 8, after V lost 4 bases and J lost 9 bases. The CDR3 reads CASSLGLAYGEQFF. The CDR3 DNA is TGCGCCAGCAGCCTGGGACTAGCCTACGGTGAGCAGTTCTTC.

This clone came up a few times. V and J are TRBV7-8 and TRBJ2-7; D is perhaps TRBD2 (5 bases). The CDR3 loop spans 14 amino acids. V was clipped by 5 bases and J by 3 bases, with 14 bases between them. Germline V gene lookup returns CDR1 SGHVS and CDR2 FQNEAQ. The CDR3, as DNA: TGTGCCAGCAGCCACATGCGGGCTGGCTACGAGCAGTACTTC. Translation gives CASSHMRAGYEQYF.

The chain recombines TRBV13 with TRBJ2-3; 7 bases align to TRBD2. V lost 5 bases to trimming and J lost 6 bases; unmatched junction nucleotides: 17. Germline V CDR1 and CDR2: PRHDT, FYEKMQ (reference sequence). The length of the CDR3 is 17 residues. The CDR3 reads CASSTKTSTTGGDTQYF. CDR3 DNA sequence: TGTGCCAGCAGCACCAAGACTAGCACTACCGGCGGGGATACGCAGTATTTT. Supplemented by reference TRBV13 and TRBJ2-3, the full variable domain reads AAGVIQSPRHLIKEKRETATLKCYPIPRHDTVYWYQQGPGQDPQFLISFYEKMQSDKGSIPDRFSAQQFSDYHSELNMSSLELGDSALYFCASSTKTSTTGGDTQYFGPGTRLTVL.